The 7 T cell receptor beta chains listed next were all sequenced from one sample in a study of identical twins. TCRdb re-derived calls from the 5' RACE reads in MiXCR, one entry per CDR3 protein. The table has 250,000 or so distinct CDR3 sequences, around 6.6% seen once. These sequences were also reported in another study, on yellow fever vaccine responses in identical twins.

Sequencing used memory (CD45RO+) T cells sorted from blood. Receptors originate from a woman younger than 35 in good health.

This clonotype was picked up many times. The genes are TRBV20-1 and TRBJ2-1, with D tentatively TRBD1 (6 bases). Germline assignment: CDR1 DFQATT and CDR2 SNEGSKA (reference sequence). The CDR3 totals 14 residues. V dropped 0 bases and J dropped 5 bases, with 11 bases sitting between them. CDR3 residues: CSARDMYRDNEQFF. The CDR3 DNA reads TGCAGTGCTAGAGACATGTACAGGGACAATGAGCAGTTCTTC.

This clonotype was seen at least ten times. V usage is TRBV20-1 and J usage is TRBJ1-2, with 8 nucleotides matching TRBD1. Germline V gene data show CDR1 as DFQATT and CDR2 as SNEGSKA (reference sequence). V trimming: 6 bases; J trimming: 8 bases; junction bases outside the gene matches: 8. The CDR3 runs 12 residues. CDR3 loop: CSATGAKGGYTF. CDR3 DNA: TGCAGTGCGACAGGGGCCAAGGGGGGCTACACCTTC.

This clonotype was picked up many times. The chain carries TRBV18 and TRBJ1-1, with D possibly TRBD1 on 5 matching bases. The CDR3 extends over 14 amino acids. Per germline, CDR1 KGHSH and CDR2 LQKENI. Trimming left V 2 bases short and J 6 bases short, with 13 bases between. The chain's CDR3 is CASSPDSPSAEAFF. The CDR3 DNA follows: TGTGCCAGCTCACCAGACAGCCCGTCCGCTGAAGCTTTCTTT.

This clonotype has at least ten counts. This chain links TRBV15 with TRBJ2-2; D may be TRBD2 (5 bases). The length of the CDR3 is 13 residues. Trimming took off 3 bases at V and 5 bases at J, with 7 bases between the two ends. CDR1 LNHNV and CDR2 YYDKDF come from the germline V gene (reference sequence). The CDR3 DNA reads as TGTGCCACCAGCAGGGAGGCGACCGGGGAGCTGTTTTTT. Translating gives CATSREATGELFF.

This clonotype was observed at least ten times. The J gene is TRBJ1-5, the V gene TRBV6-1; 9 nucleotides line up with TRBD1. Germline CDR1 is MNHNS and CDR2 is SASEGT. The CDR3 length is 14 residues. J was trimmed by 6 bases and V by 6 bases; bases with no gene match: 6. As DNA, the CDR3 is TGTGCCAGCAGCCCAAGGACAGGGGTTCAGCCCCAGCATTTT. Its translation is CASSPRTGVQPQHF.

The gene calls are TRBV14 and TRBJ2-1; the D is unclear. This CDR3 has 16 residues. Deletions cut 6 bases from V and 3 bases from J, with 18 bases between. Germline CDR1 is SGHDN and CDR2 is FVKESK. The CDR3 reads CASRRQDQGNYNEQFF. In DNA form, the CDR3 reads TGTGCCAGCAGACGCCAGGACCAAGGGAACTACAATGAGCAGTTCTTC.

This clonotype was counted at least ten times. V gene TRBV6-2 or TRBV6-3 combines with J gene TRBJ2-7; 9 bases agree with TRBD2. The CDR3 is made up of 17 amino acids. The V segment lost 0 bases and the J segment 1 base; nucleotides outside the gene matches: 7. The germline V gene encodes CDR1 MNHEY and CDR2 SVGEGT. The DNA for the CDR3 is TGTGCCAGCAGTTACTCGACCCGACTAGCGGCTTCCTACGAGCAGTACTTC. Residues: CASSYSTRLAASYEQYF.